What follows are 21 T cell receptor beta chains derived from one specimen sequenced in a study of blood T cells in healthy people across ages. Sample-barcoded 5' priming and a J-beta primer mix drove a second PCR of 7 to 11 cycles. Each CDR3 protein is one row after TCRdb ran MiXCR on the 5' RACE reads. Of over 300,000 distinct CDR3 sequences listed, 50% to 60% are singletons. The sample comprised blood. These receptors were taken from a man in his sixties in good health.

The J gene is TRBJ2-1, the V gene TRBV6-5; TRBD1 is a possible D gene (5 bases). In germline, CDR1 is MNHEY, CDR2 SVGAGI. CDR3 length equals 13 residues. V lost 9 bases to trimming and J lost 6 bases, with 15 bases between them. CDR3 residues: CASIGTGPNEQFF. DNA for the CDR3: TGTGCCAGTATCGGAACAGGCCCCAATGAGCAGTTCTTC.

The sample holds one count of this clonotype. The chain has TRBV29-1 and TRBJ2-7; 11 nucleotides agree with TRBD1. Germline V lookup: CDR1 SQVTM, CDR2 ANQGSEA. The CDR3 is 14 residues long. V lost 5 bases, J lost 6 bases, and 9 bases stayed unmatched. CDR3 DNA: TGCAGCGTTCAGACCGGGACAGGGGGTTGCGAGCAGTACTTC. Its translation: CSVQTGTGGCEQYF.

The V gene is TRBV29-1, the J gene TRBJ2-7; perhaps D is TRBD1 or TRBD2 (6 bases each). The germline V gene has CDR1 SQVTM and CDR2 ANQGSEA. Deletions cut 7 bases from V and 2 bases from J, with 12 bases between. CDR3 length equals 12 residues. CDR3 coding DNA: TGCAGCGCCGGGGGCGGCCCCTACGAGCAGTACTTC. Residues: CSAGGGPYEQYF.

This sequence joins TRBV5-4 and TRBJ1-4; D call uncertain. Trimming removed 4 bases from V and 8 bases from J, with 15 bases in between. CDR1 SGHNT and CDR2 YYREEE come from the germline V gene (reference sequence). The CDR3 consists of 14 residues. The CDR3 region is CASSRPGPGEKLFF. Written as DNA, the CDR3 is TGTGCCAGCAGCCGACCCGGCCCGGGGGAAAAACTGTTTTTT. The whole variable domain, filled in from reference TRBV5-4 and TRBJ1-4, reads ETGVTQSPTHLIKTRGQQVTLRCSSQSGHNTVSWYQQALGQGPQFIFQYYREEENGRGNFPPRFSGLQFPNYSSELNVNALELDDSALYLCASSRPGPGEKLFFGSGTQLSVL.

The chain carries TRBV6-5 and TRBJ2-7, with 12 nucleotides matching TRBD2. Germline CDR1 is MNHEY and CDR2 is SVGAGI. Losses at the gene ends were 0 bases for V and 3 bases for J; bases not matched to a gene: 9. There are 18 residues in the CDR3. In DNA form, the CDR3 reads TGTGCCAGCAGTTACTCGAGGCCTAGCGGGAGGGCATTCTACGAGCAGTACTTC. It encodes CASSYSRPSGRAFYEQYF.

In its sample, this clonotype was seen once. This chain joins TRBV29-1 and TRBJ2-3; maybe TRBD2 (5 bases). V lost 6 bases and J lost 2, with 18 bases in between. From germline, CDR1 is SQVTM and CDR2 ANQGSEA. CDR3 length: 15 amino acids. CDR3 DNA: TGCAGCGTGATGCTCCGGACTGGAGCCACAGATACGCAGTATTTT. Translation: CSVMLRTGATDTQYF.

The chain has TRBV9 and TRBJ2-1; TRBD1 might be the D (7 bases). V was pared by 4 bases and J by 2 bases, with 10 bases between. This CDR3 has 14 residues. The germline gives CDR1 SGDLS, CDR2 YYNGEE. CDR3 sequence: CASSRGTAYNEQFF. The DNA for the CDR3 is TGTGCCAGCAGCCGGGGGACAGCCTACAATGAGCAGTTCTTC.

About this clonotype itself: Possible read error: a much larger clone is one base away. The chain combines TRBV6-5 with TRBJ1-1; D call uncertain. The CDR3 runs to 12 residues. Germline V gives CDR1 MNHEY, CDR2 SVGAGI. Trimming stripped 6 bases from V and 6 bases from J, with 11 bases between. CDR3 sequence (DNA): TGTGCCAGCAGCCCCACAACGGCTGAAGCTTTCTTT. It is translated as CASSPTTAEAFF.

The chain employs TRBV29-1 and TRBJ2-1, with a tentative D call TRBD1 (6 bases). V was trimmed by 6 bases and J by 0 bases, leaving 12 bases between them. This CDR3 is 14 amino acids long. Germline CDR1 is SQVTM and CDR2 is ANQGSEA. DNA for the CDR3: TGCAGCGTAGGATGGGGGCCCTCCTACAATGAGCAGTTCTTC. Its protein product is CSVGWGPSYNEQFF.

The V gene is TRBV12-3 or TRBV12-4, the J gene TRBJ2-1; 10 nucleotides align to TRBD2. The DNA end is more similar to TRBJ2-7, so the J call may be wrong. There are 15 residues in the CDR3. The CDR3 DNA reads TGTGCCAGCAGTCTTAGCGGGGGGCCGTACAATGAGCAGTACTTC. It is translated as CASSLSGGPYNEQYF.

This clonotype was seen a handful of times. The rearrangement uses TRBV5-1 and TRBJ2-1, with TRBD1 identical over 7 bases. V trimming: 3 bases; J trimming: 0 bases; junction bases outside the gene matches: 9. Germline assignment: CDR1 SGHRS and CDR2 YFSETQ. The length of the CDR3 is 17 residues. Here the CDR3 DNA reads TGCGCCAGCAGCTCGAATCTATGGACAGGCTCCTACAATGAGCAGTTCTTC. Amino acid sequence: CASSSNLWTGSYNEQFF. Using reference TRBV5-1 and TRBJ2-1 for the parts outside the CDR3, the full variable domain is KAGVTQTPRYLIKTRGQQVTLSCSPISGHRSVSWYQQTPGQGLQFLFEYFSETQRNKGNFPGRFSGRQFSNSRSEMNVSTLELGDSALYLCASSSNLWTGSYNEQFFGPGTRLTVL.

As to this clonotype: An end of the junction differs from the germline gene, which may be a read error. V is TRBV5-1 and J is TRBJ2-1; TRBD2 matches at 10 bases. The CDR3 is 15 amino acids. In germline, CDR1 is SGHRS, CDR2 YFSETQ. CDR3 DNA: TGTGCCAGCAGTCTTAGCGGGGGGCCGTACAATGAGCAGTTCTTC. This sequence encodes CASSLSGGPYNEQFF.

The count of this clonotype is one. This sequence joins TRBV20-1 and TRBJ1-1; TRBD1 matches 9 bases. The junction had 7 bases not matched to a gene; V was cut back by 2 bases and J by 12 bases. The CDR3 is 12 residues long. Germline V gives CDR1 DFQATT, CDR2 SNEGSKA (reference sequence). Here the CDR3 DNA reads TGCAGTGCTAGACGGACAGGGGTTACAACTTTCTTT. As protein: CSARRTGVTTFF.

This chain uses TRBV27 with TRBJ1-2; no definite D call. Trimming cost V 5 bases and J 8 bases, with 18 bases left between them. The CDR3 extends over 14 amino acids. The germline CDR1 and CDR2 sequences are MNHEY and SMNVEV (reference sequence). CDR3 loop: CASSETRTDRGYTF. The CDR3 nucleotides read TGTGCCAGCAGTGAAACCCGGACGGATCGGGGCTACACCTTC.

This clonotype occurred a few times. The CDR3 DNA reads as TGTGCCAGCAGCATCCCTTCGGACAATGAGCAGTTCTTC. It encodes CASSIPSDNEQFF. The gene calls are TRBV11-1 and TRBJ2-1; D ambiguous. Germline values: CDR1 SGHAT, CDR2 FQDESV (reference sequence). This CDR3 has 13 residues. V lost 5 bases and J 5 bases, leaving 10 bases between the germline ends.

Only a few counts were recorded for this clonotype. In nucleotides, the CDR3 is TGCAGCGTTGAACAGGGAGTCAGCACAGATACGCAGTATTTT. Encoded protein: CSVEQGVSTDTQYF. The gene calls are TRBV29-1 and TRBJ2-3; either TRBD1 or TRBD2 may supply D (5 bases each). The germline V gene has CDR1 SQVTM and CDR2 ANQGSEA. Trimming stripped 2 bases from V and 0 bases from J, with 9 bases between. The CDR3 spans 14 residues.

This chain connects TRBV5-1 to TRBJ2-1; 9 bases agree with TRBD2. V dropped 0 bases and J dropped 6; count of bases not matched to a gene: 7. Germline assignment: CDR1 SGHRS and CDR2 YFSETQ. This CDR3 comprises 16 residues. CDR3 loop: CASSLGVSGRSNEQFF. The CDR3 DNA sequence: TGCGCCAGCAGCTTGGGCGTTAGCGGGAGATCCAATGAGCAGTTCTTC.

The J gene is TRBJ2-3, the V gene TRBV3-1, with D unresolved. This CDR3 is 15 amino acids long. Germline-derived CDR1 and CDR2 are LGHDT and YNNKEL (reference sequence). V was clipped by 1 base and J by 3 bases, with 11 bases between them. CDR3 coding DNA: TGTGCCAGCAGCCAAGTTGGTAGTGGGACAGATACGCAGTATTTT. It is translated as CASSQVGSGTDTQYF.

V gene TRBV12-3 or TRBV12-4 combines with J gene TRBJ2-7; D is ambiguous. The CDR3 is 13 residues long. V was trimmed by 5 bases and J by 2 bases, leaving 10 bases between them. In DNA, the CDR3 is TGTGCCAGCAGTGTTTATGGTCCCTACGAGCAGTACTTC. This codes for CASSVYGPYEQYF.

This clonotype has a handful of counts. The V gene is TRBV29-1, the J gene TRBJ2-7; possible D gene TRBD2, 6 bases. Per germline, CDR1 SQVTM and CDR2 ANQGSEA. V was trimmed by 2 bases and J by 3 bases, leaving 11 bases between them. The CDR3 totals 13 residues. This CDR3 is CSVERIGSYEQYF. CDR3 nucleotides: TGCAGCGTTGAAAGGATCGGGAGCTACGAGCAGTACTTC.

The V gene is TRBV6-2 or TRBV6-3, the J gene TRBJ2-6, with D uncertain. The CDR3 contains 15 residues. Trimming left V 6 bases short and J 4 bases short, with 13 bases between. Germline assignment: CDR1 MNHEY and CDR2 SVGEGT. The DNA of the CDR3 is TGTGCCAGCAGGAGGTGGGCTACGGGGGCCAACGTCCTGACTTTC. It translates to CASRRWATGANVLTF.